The clone carrying this TCR beta chain has just a few counts. What it binds is unknown. The CDR3 contains 15 residues. Germline V gene sequence: CDR1 SGHTA, CDR2 FQGNSA. V gave up 5 bases and J gave up 4 bases, with 14 bases separating them. This sample is drawn from a study of identical twins. The study, taken as a whole, reports: Within cord blood, abundant beta clonotypes carried fewer insertions, but memory repertoires showed no such trend.

TCRdb re-called the 5' RACE reads with MiXCR, one entry per CDR3 protein. Of hundreds of thousands of distinct CDR3 sequences in the sample, around 6% are singletons; the top ten hold 1.5% to 2%. The source material was naive T cells sorted from blood. The receptor comes from a man between 18 and 35 years old in good health. The chain links TRBV7-2 to TRBJ2-2; either TRBD1 or TRBD2 may fit D (6 bases each). Here the CDR3 DNA reads TGTGCCAGCAGCCCAATGGGGGGCCTCACCGGGGAGCTGTTTTTT. This sequence encodes CASSPMGGLTGELFF.